One sample yielded the 25 T cell receptor beta chains listed below, sequenced in a study of blood T cell repertoires in COVID-19 (dated by TCRdb to 2018 to 2021). Receptor libraries were prepared by the immunoSEQ multiplex PCR assay. TCRdb mirrors the immuneACCESS table, restricted to in-frame sequences. Some clones are absent from its copies; in checked studies, under half trace to an unresolved V gene, and the reason for the others is unknown. The sample table records more than 200,000 clones; about 88% of these occur just once. The ten largest clones capture 0.72% of the sample. The sequencing input was peripheral blood. The receptors were gathered from a man aged 35-49 years with acute or convalescent COVID-19.

The chain combines TRBV7-2 with TRBJ1-1; D is unresolved. Germline V gene data show CDR1 as SGHTA and CDR2 as FQGNSA. V shed 5 bases and J shed 1 base, with 8 bases lying between them. CDR3 length equals 13 residues. In nucleotides, the CDR3 is TGTGCCAGCAGCCGCGCGGAGAACACTGAAGCTTTCTTT. Amino acids: CASSRAENTEAFF.

The V gene is TRBV7-9, the J gene TRBJ2-7; 8 bases agree with TRBD2. V dropped 5 bases and J dropped 0; count of bases not matched to a gene: 6. Germline CDR1 is SEHNR and CDR2 is FQNEAQ (reference sequence). The CDR3 loop spans 15 amino acids. The CDR3: CASSPPGGLSYEQYF. The CDR3 DNA is TGTGCCAGCAGCCCACCGGGGGGGCTCTCCTACGAGCAGTACTTC.

The CDR3 DNA sequence: TGTGCCAGCAGTGACTCCGAGGAACACTACGAGCAGTACTTC. Translation gives CASSDSEEHYEQYF. The J gene is TRBJ2-7, the V gene TRBV6-4; D gene ambiguous. V was cut by 0 bases and J by 3 bases, with 9 bases left in between. CDR1 and CDR2 from the germline V gene are MRHNA and SNTAGT. The length of the CDR3 is 14 residues.

This chain connects TRBV5-6 to TRBJ2-7, with D perhaps TRBD1 (5 bases). The germline V gene has CDR1 SGHDT and CDR2 YYEEEE. CDR3 length equals 16 residues. Trimming shortened V by 1 base and J by 5 bases, and 19 bases separated the two germline ends. CDR3 DNA sequence: TGTGCCAGCAGCTTGCTCTCCGGCAGGGTCGTCAACGAGCAGTACTTC. This sequence encodes CASSLLSGRVVNEQYF.

For the CDR3, the DNA is TGTGCCAGCAAAAGAGAGGGCCTTAAGGGCTACACCTTC. Translated, it gives CASKREGLKGYTF. The chain joins TRBV6-5 to TRBJ1-2; D remains ambiguous. V was cut by 7 bases and J by 8 bases, with 17 bases left in between. Germline V CDR1 and CDR2: MNHEY, SVGAGI. This CDR3 contains 13 residues.

The gene calls are TRBV14 and TRBJ1-2; D not resolved. V lost 2 bases and J lost 7, with 5 bases in between. Germline V CDR1 and CDR2: SGHDN, FVKESK. The CDR3 spans 11 residues. CDR3 sequence (DNA): TGTGCCAGCAGCCAATTTAGTGGCTACACCTTC. Encoded protein: CASSQFSGYTF.

The chain carries TRBV12-3 or TRBV12-4 and TRBJ1-2, with D unclear. This CDR3 spans 12 amino acids. Trimming stripped 0 bases from V and 8 bases from J, with 7 bases between. The CDR3 spells CASSLAGSGYTF. CDR3 bases: TGTGCCAGCAGTTTAGCAGGGAGCGGCTACACCTTC.

This clone was observed once. The chain joins TRBV7-9 to TRBJ1-3; D not resolved. The germline V gene encodes CDR1 SEHNR and CDR2 FQNEAQ (reference sequence). Trimming shortened V by 4 bases and J by 0 bases, and 16 bases separated the two germline ends. This CDR3 has 17 amino acids. CDR3 bases: TGTGCCAGCAGCTCATTACAGCTAACTTTCTCTGGAAACACCATATATTTT. It yields the protein CASSSLQLTFSGNTIYF. Filled out from reference TRBV7-9 and TRBJ1-3, the complete variable domain reads DTGVSQNPRHKITKRGQNVTFRCDPISEHNRLYWYRQTLGQGPEFLTYFQNEAQLEKSRLLSDRFSAERPKGSFSTLEIQRTEQGDSAMYLCASSSLQLTFSGNTIYFGEGSWLTVV.

The chain has TRBV2 and TRBJ2-7, with D perhaps matching TRBD2 (5 bases). This CDR3 comprises 11 residues. In germline, CDR1 is SNHLY, CDR2 FYNNEI. Trimming pared 7 bases from V and 6 bases from J, leaving 10 bases between. CDR3 sequence (DNA): TGTGCCAGCACGAGGGTTACCGAGCAGTACTTC. It yields the protein CASTRVTEQYF.

J is TRBJ2-5 and V is TRBV28; TRBD2 agrees at 9 bases. This CDR3 has 16 amino acids. The germline CDR1 and CDR2 sequences are MDHEN and SYDVKM. Unmatched junction bases numbered 6, after V lost 3 bases and J lost 1 base. The CDR3 bases are TGTGCCAGCAGTTTGTCGGCGGGAGGGACCCAAGAGACCCAGTACTTC. This encodes CASSLSAGGTQETQYF. The whole variable domain, filled in from reference TRBV28 and TRBJ2-5, reads DVKVTQSSRYLVKRTGEKVFLECVQDMDHENMFWYRQDPGLGLRLIYFSYDVKMKEKGDIPEGYSVSREKKERFSLILESASTNQTSMYLCASSLSAGGTQETQYFGPGTRLLVL.

The rearrangement links TRBV2 to TRBJ2-4; the D gene is possibly TRBD1 (6 bases). In germline, CDR1 is SNHLY, CDR2 FYNNEI. Trimming stripped 4 bases from V and 2 bases from J, with 9 bases between. CDR3 length: 14 amino acids. In DNA form, the CDR3 reads TGTGCCAGCAGTGTCCAGGGGACCAAAAACATTCAGTACTTC. Translating gives CASSVQGTKNIQYF.

This clone turned up a few times. The gene calls are TRBV7-9 and TRBJ1-3; D gene ambiguous. Trimming shortened V by 5 bases and J by 4 bases, and 9 bases separated the two germline ends. The CDR3 extends over 13 amino acids. The germline V gene has CDR1 SEHNR and CDR2 FQNEAQ (reference sequence). The CDR3 loop is CASSVNIGNTIYF. CDR3 sequence (DNA): TGTGCCAGCAGCGTAAACATAGGAAACACCATATATTTT.

The chain uses TRBV7-9 and TRBJ2-5; TRBD2 matches 11 bases. J gave up 4 bases and V 4 bases, and 5 bases lay outside the gene matches. This CDR3 contains 15 residues. The germline V gene encodes CDR1 SEHNR and CDR2 FQNEAQ (reference sequence). The CDR3 DNA sequence: TGTGCCAGCAGCTATCCGGGACTAGCGGCAGAGACCCAGTACTTC. It specifies CASSYPGLAAETQYF.

This sequence joins TRBV27 and TRBJ1-1, with 7 bases that match TRBD1. V shed 4 bases and J 5 bases; nucleotides not matched to a gene: 1. The CDR3 totals 12 residues. From germline, CDR1 is MNHEY and CDR2 SMNVEV (reference sequence). The CDR3 loop reads CASSSRGTEAFF. CDR3 coding DNA: TGTGCCAGCAGTTCCAGGGGGACTGAAGCTTTCTTT.

The chain is built from TRBV4-1 and TRBJ2-3; D is ambiguous. V was pared by 5 bases and J by 1 base, with 13 bases between. CDR1 and CDR2 (germline): MGHRA, YSYEKL. CDR3 length: 15 amino acids. CDR3 DNA sequence: TGCGCCAGCAGCAGCGACCAGTTGGGCACAGATACGCAGTATTTT. Translated: CASSSDQLGTDTQYF.

V gene TRBV7-9 combines with J gene TRBJ1-5; D remains ambiguous. This CDR3 region has 12 residues. Trimming took 3 bases from V and 4 from J, leaving 4 bases between them. CDR1 SEHNR and CDR2 FQNEAQ come from the germline V gene (reference sequence). The DNA for the CDR3 is TGTGCCAGCAGCTTCAGTAATCAGCCCCAGCATTTT. Its protein product is CASSFSNQPQHF.

The V call is TRBV29-1, the J call TRBJ1-2; possible D gene TRBD1, 6 bases. The CDR3 spans 11 residues. Trimming took 8 bases from V and 3 from J, leaving 10 bases between them. Germline V gives CDR1 SQVTM, CDR2 ANQGSEA. CDR3 nucleotide sequence: TGCAGCTCTCGACAGGACTATGGCTACACCTTC. Translation gives CSSRQDYGYTF.

The chain has TRBV4-1 and TRBJ2-7; D not certain. The CDR3 spans 14 residues. Per germline, CDR1 MGHRA and CDR2 YSYEKL. The V end was cut by 3 bases, the J end by 7 bases, with 16 bases between. In DNA, the CDR3 is TGCGCCAGCAGCCACGTCTGGTCGGTTGAGGAGCAGTACTTC. The encoded protein is CASSHVWSVEEQYF.

The chain is built from TRBV7-2 and TRBJ2-3; no firm D call. V was shortened by 3 bases and J by 4 bases, with 8 bases between the two germline ends. Germline V CDR1 and CDR2: SGHTA, FQGNSA. CDR3 length: 13 amino acids. CDR3 nucleotide sequence: TGTGCCAGCAGCTTCCCCCCCGCAGATACGCAGTATTTT. Its protein product is CASSFPPADTQYF. Variable domain in full (rest from reference TRBV7-2 and TRBJ2-3): GAGVSQSPSNKVTEKGKDVELRCDPISGHTALYWYRQSLGQGLEFLIYFQGNSAPDKSGLPSDRFSAERTGGSVSTLTIQRTQQEDSAVYLCASSFPPADTQYFGPGTRLTVL.

This chain joins TRBV4-1 and TRBJ2-7; D unresolved. Germline V lookup: CDR1 MGHRA, CDR2 YSYEKL. The V end was cut by 4 bases, the J end by 2 bases, with 21 bases between. The CDR3 extends over 17 amino acids. The CDR3 region is CASSRSPANTRAYEQYF. The CDR3 nucleotides are TGCGCCAGCAGCCGGTCACCGGCTAATACCCGGGCCTACGAGCAGTACTTC.

The chain links TRBV29-1 to TRBJ2-7; perhaps TRBD2 as D (6 bases). The germline V gene encodes CDR1 SQVTM and CDR2 ANQGSEA. The CDR3 covers 17 residues. The V gene lost 5 bases and the J gene lost 2 bases, with 25 bases spanning the gap. As DNA, the CDR3 is TGCAGCGTTTTGGAAACGGCGGGACTCCGAGGAGCCTACGAGCAGTACTTC. Amino acid sequence: CSVLETAGLRGAYEQYF.

CDR3 sequence (DNA): TGTGCCAGCAGTGGGGAGGGGGAGCCCCAGCATTTT. Amino acids: CASSGEGEPQHF. The gene calls are TRBV12-3 or TRBV12-4 and TRBJ1-5, with D possibly matching TRBD1 (6 bases). The CDR3 spans 12 residues. V was clipped by 5 bases and J by 8 bases, with 10 bases between them.

This sequence joins TRBV10-3 and TRBJ2-1, with TRBD2 matching over 8 bases. Per germline, CDR1 ENHRY and CDR2 SYGVKD. V lost 0 bases and J lost 7; bases outside the gene matches: 11. This CDR3 comprises 17 residues. CDR3 sequence (DNA): TGTGCCATCAGTGAGTCTCCGGGACTAGAACGAAATAATGAGCAGTTCTTC. Translation: CAISESPGLERNNEQFF.

J is TRBJ1-5 and V is TRBV6-6; possible D gene TRBD1, 5 bases. The length of the CDR3 is 21 residues. V was shortened by 5 bases and J by 5 bases, with 34 bases between the two germline ends. CDR1 MNHNY and CDR2 SVGAGI come from the germline V gene (reference sequence). The CDR3 bases are TGTGCCAGCAGTCTAAATATGCCCCTAAGCACAGACGGGGGAGAGTATCAGCCCCAGCATTTT. Translating it yields CASSLNMPLSTDGGEYQPQHF.

This clone was observed a handful of times. The V and J genes are TRBV10-3 and TRBJ2-3; D gene uncertain. Germline loops: CDR1 ENHRY, CDR2 SYGVKD. The CDR3 runs 13 residues. V shed 3 bases and J shed 1 base, with 5 bases lying between them. The CDR3 sequence: CAISDSGTDTQYF. The CDR3 DNA reads as TGTGCCATCAGTGACTCGGGCACAGATACGCAGTATTTT.